This TCR beta chain was found in a study of T cells in Graves' hyperthyroidism and ophthalmopathy. Amplified TCR beta CDR3 regions came from RNA transcripts. TCR CDR3 underwent first-round RT-PCR with the HTBI primer set. Using its own MiXCR run on the multiplex PCR reads, TCRdb lists one record per CDR3 protein. Of some 510,000 distinct CDR3 sequences detected, 20% appear once; the ten largest clones hold 26%. Patients aged 18 to 65 had newly diagnosed hyperthyroidism lasting under 2 months. This clonotype was observed many times. Trimming stripped 3 bases from V and 6 bases from J, with 8 bases between. This CDR3 is 12 amino acids long. CDR1 and CDR2 from the germline V gene are SEHNR and FQNEAQ (reference sequence).

The chain has TRBV7-9 and TRBJ1-2; D call uncertain. Sequencing input: blood. The TCR originated in a man between 18 and 35 years old with Graves' hyperthyroidism. CDR3 in amino acids: CASSFQADGYTF. CDR3 DNA sequence: TGTGCCAGCAGCTTCCAGGCGGATGGCTACACCTTC.